Sequencing of this T cell receptor (beta chain) was carried out in a study of control samples from healthy donors and cancer patients. The data were produced by immunoSEQ multiplex PCR, yet TCRdb's version contains in-frame clones alone and is incomplete. The sample comprises over 200,000 clones, approximately 80% of which are singletons, and more than 10% rests with the top ten. The germline V gene has CDR1 MDHEN and CDR2 SYDVKM. The ends lost 4 bases at V and 0 bases at J; junction bases unmatched: 6. CDR3 size: 15 residues. V gene TRBV28 combines with J gene TRBJ2-7, with 7 bases matching TRBD1. Sequencing was performed on PBMCs. The receptor comes from a woman between 55 and 75 years old with lung cancer. In DNA, the CDR3 is TGTGCCAGCAGTTCCGGACAGGATCGCTCCTACGAGCAGTACTTC. Amino acids: CASSSGQDRSYEQYF.